The clone carrying this TCR beta chain was seen repeatedly, ten times or more. These data originate in a study of T cells in Graves' hyperthyroidism and ophthalmopathy. Across the study: Sampling of peripheral blood happened at initial diagnosis, prior to any treatment.

Losses at the gene ends were 3 bases for V and 1 base for J; bases not matched to a gene: 3. Germline V gives CDR1 SGHRS, CDR2 YFSETQ. This CDR3 has 16 residues. The CDR3 regions of TCR beta were amplified from RNA transcripts. TCR CDR3 underwent first-round RT-PCR with the HTBI primer set. One entry per CDR3 protein results from TCRdb running MiXCR on the multiplex PCR reads. The sample holds around 390,000 distinct CDR3 sequences, roughly 15% seen once. Diagnosis relied on clinical symptoms, serum thyroxine and TRAb, thyroid ultrasound and orbital computed tomography. Specimen: blood. This chain links TRBV5-1 with TRBJ2-5; 13 positions agree with TRBD2. This TCR derives from a woman aged 30 to 39 with Graves' ophthalmopathy. Written as DNA, the CDR3 is TGCGCCAGCAGCTCCGGACTAGCGGGGGCCCAAGAGACCCAGTACTTC. It is translated as CASSSGLAGAQETQYF.